Described below is a single T cell receptor (beta chain) sequence and its context. What it binds is not known. The library targeted TCRbeta and was prepared with unique molecular identifiers. TCRdb re-analysed the PCR reads in MiXCR, keeping a single row per CDR3 protein. This table holds about a million distinct CDR3 sequences, about 29% found once. J lost 0 bases, V lost 5 bases, and 1 base had no gene match. There are 14 residues in the CDR3. The germline V gene has CDR1 SQVTM and CDR2 ANQGSEA. The entry originates in a study of T-cell reconstitution after alpha-beta-depleted transplantation in children. Study-level results: It was surviving recipient T cells and thymic progenitors that gave some patients high TCRbeta diversity at day 60. As was reported, about two months after transplant, alpha-beta T cells came from several hundred expanded graft clones. T cells produced anew were the main source of T-cell counts and diversity one year after transplant.

V is TRBV29-1 and J is TRBJ2-6; 7 bases are a match to TRBD1. This receptor was obtained from a boy in the first two years of life who had a stem cell transplant for SCID, so the T cells may come from the graft donor. Here the sequenced sample was PBMCs, mostly from graft donor cells, taken 360 days after TCRalphabeta/CD19-depleted stem cell transplant. The CDR3 reads CSVTGVSGANVLTF. The CDR3 DNA sequence: TGCAGCGTTACAGGGGTCTCTGGGGCCAACGTCCTGACTTTC.